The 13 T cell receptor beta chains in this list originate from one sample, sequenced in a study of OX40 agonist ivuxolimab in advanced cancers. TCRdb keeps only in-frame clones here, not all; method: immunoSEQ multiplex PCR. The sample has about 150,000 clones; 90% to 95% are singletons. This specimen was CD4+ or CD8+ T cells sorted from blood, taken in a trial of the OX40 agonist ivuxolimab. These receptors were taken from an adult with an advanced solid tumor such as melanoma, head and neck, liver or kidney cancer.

The CDR3 spells CASSFGDRGRIAGVPPTDTQYF. The CDR3 region has the DNA TGCGCCAGCAGCTTCGGGGACAGGGGAAGGATAGCGGGAGTTCCCCCCACAGATACGCAGTATTTT. V is TRBV5-1 and J is TRBJ2-3; D possibly corresponds to TRBD1 (10 bases). There are 22 residues in the CDR3. The V end lost 2 bases, the J end lost 2 bases, and 33 bases lay between the germline ends. CDR1 and CDR2 (germline): SGHRS, YFSETQ.

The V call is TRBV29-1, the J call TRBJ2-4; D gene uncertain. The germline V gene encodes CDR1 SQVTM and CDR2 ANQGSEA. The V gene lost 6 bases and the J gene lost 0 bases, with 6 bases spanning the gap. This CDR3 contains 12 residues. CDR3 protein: CSVNIAKNIQYF. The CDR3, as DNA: TGCAGCGTAAACATAGCCAAAAACATTCAGTACTTC.

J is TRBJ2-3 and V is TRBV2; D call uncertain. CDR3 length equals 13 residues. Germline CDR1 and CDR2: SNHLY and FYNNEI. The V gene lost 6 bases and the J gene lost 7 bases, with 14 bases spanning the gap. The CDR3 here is CASRVPGRNTQYF. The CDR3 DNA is TGTGCCAGCAGGGTCCCAGGTCGAAATACGCAGTATTTT.

Here the CDR3 reads CASSQAGTGVGKLFF. CDR3 nucleotides: TGTGCCAGCAGCCAAGCCGGGACAGGGGTGGGAAAACTGTTTTTT. The V call is TRBV4-2, the J call TRBJ1-4; TRBD1 matches 10 bases. This CDR3 region has 15 residues. Germline trimming cut 1 base from V and 10 bases from J; bases unmatched to any gene: 6. CDR1 and CDR2 from the germline V gene are LGHNA and YNFKEQ.

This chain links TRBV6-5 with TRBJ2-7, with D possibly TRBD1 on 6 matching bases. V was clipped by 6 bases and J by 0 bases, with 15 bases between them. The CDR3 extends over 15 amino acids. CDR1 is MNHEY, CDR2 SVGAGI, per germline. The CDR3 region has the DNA TGTGCCAGCAGGATGCAGGGGACCCTCTCCTACGAGCAGTACTTC. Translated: CASRMQGTLSYEQYF.

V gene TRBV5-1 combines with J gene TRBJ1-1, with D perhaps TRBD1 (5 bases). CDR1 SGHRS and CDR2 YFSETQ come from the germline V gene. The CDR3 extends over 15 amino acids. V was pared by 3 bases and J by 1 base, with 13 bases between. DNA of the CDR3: TGCGCCAGCAGCTGGGGCGAGCGGTCGAACACTGAAGCTTTCTTT. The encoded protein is CASSWGERSNTEAFF.

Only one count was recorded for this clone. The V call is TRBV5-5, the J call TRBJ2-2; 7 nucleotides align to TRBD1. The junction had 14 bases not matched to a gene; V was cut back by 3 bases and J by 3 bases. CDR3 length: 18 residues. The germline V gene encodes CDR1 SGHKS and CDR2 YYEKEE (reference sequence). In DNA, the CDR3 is TGTGCCAGCAGCTCGGACAGGCTGAGAGTCCCCCACACCGGGGAGCTGTTTTTT. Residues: CASSSDRLRVPHTGELFF.

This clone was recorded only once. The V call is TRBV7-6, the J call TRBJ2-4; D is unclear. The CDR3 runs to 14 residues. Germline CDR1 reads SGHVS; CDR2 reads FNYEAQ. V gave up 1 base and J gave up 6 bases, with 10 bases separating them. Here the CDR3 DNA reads TGTGCCAGCAGCTTAGAGAGTTGGGGAAACATTCAGTACTTC. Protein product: CASSLESWGNIQYF.

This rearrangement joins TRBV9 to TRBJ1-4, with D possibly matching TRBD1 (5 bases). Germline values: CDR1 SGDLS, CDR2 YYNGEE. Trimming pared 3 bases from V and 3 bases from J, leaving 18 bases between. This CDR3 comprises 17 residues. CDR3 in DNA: TGTGCCAGCAGCGGGGGCCCCCGGGTGACTTCTAATGAAAAACTGTTTTTT. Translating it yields CASSGGPRVTSNEKLFF.

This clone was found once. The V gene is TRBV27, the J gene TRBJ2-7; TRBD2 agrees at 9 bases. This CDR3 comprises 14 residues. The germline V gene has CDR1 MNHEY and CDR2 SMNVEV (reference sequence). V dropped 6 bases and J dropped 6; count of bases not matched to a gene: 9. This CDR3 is CASSPGTSFGEQYF. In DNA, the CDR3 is TGTGCCAGCAGCCCCGGGACTAGCTTCGGCGAGCAGTACTTC.

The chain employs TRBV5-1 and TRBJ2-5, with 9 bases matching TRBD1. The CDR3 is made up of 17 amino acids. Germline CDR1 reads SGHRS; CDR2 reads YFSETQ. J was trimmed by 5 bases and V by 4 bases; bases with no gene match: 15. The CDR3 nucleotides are TGCGCCAGCAGCGAGGACAGGGGCTCCGGAAGACGGGAGACCCAGTACTTC. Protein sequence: CASSEDRGSGRRETQYF.

The CDR3 loop reads CASSSRGTGVTYEQYF. The DNA of the CDR3 is TGTGCCAGCAGCTCCCGCGGGACAGGGGTAACCTACGAGCAGTACTTC. The chain employs TRBV6-6 and TRBJ2-7; 10 bases align to TRBD1. Germline lookup yields CDR1 MNHNY and CDR2 SVGAGI (reference sequence). Losses at the gene ends were 6 bases for V and 2 bases for J; bases not matched to a gene: 10. This CDR3 is built from 16 residues.

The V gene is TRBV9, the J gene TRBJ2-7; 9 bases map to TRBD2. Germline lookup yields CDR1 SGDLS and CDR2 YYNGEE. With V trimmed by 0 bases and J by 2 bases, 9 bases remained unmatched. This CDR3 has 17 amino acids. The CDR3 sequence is CASSVGGGGTSPYEQYF. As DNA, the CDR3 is TGTGCCAGCAGCGTAGGAGGTGGGGGGACTAGCCCCTACGAGCAGTACTTC.